This record looks at one TCR beta chain sequence and its context. This record comes from a study of blood T cell repertoires in COVID-19. Trimming removed 0 bases from V and 4 bases from J, with 10 bases in between. CDR3 length: 16 amino acids. Germline lookup yields CDR1 SGHAT and CDR2 FQNNGV. Sequencing used immunoSEQ multiplex PCR; TCRdb keeps in-frame clones, though not all of them. The data hold around 160,000 clones, with roughly 84% observed a single time. The chain links TRBV11-2 to TRBJ2-6, with D possibly matching TRBD2 (6 bases). This TCR was sampled from a woman in her forties or fifties who had been exposed to COVID-19. Sequenced input: PBMCs or T cells enriched from blood (not recorded which). The CDR3 here is CASSLEGGFGANVLTF. For the CDR3, the DNA is TGTGCCAGCAGCTTAGAAGGAGGGTTCGGGGCCAACGTCCTGACTTTC.